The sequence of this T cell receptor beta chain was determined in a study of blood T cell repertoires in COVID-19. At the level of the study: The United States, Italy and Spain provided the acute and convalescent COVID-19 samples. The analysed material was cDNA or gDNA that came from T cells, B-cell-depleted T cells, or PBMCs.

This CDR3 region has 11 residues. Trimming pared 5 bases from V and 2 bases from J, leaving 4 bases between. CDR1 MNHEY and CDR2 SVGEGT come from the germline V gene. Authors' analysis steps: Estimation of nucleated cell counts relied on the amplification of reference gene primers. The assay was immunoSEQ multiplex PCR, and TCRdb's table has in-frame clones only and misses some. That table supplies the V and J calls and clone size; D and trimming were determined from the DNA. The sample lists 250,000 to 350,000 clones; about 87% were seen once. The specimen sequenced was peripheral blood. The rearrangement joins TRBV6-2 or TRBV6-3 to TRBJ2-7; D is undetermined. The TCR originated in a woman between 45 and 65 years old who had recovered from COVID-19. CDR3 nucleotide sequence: TGTGCCAGCAGTCCCGCCTACGAGCAGTACTTC. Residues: CASSPAYEQYF.